This is a list of T cell receptor beta chains from one sample in a study of regulatory T cells in long-lasting Graves disease. TCRdb passed the multiplex PCR reads through MiXCR, listing each CDR3 protein once. The table includes about 300,000 distinct CDR3 sequences, 15% to 20% detected once. Sequenced material: peripheral blood mononuclear cells (PBMCs), taken at new diagnosis, from a patient treated with antithyroid drugs. These receptors came from a female donor with Graves disease. The CDR3 runs from the conserved cysteine through the conserved F or W. A D gene is named only where the DNA matches it firmly. The listing skips clone size in some rows; elsewhere it reads once, few, many or a size class.

>TRBV29-1|many|-|TRBJ1-2
CSVEETINYGYTF
TGCAGCGTTGAAGAGACAATTAACTATGGCTACACCTTC
>TRBV5-1|many|-|TRBJ2-3
CASSSRTDTDTQYF
TGCGCCAGCAGCTCTAGGACAGACACAGATACGCAGTATTTT
>TRBV6-1|-|-|TRBJ1-3
CATNDGSSGNTIYF
TGTGCCACCAACGACGGGAGCTCTGGAAACACCATATATTTT
>TRBV12-5|many|-|TRBJ2-1
CASGLGVRSSYNEQFF
TGTGCTAGTGGTTTAGGTGTCAGGAGCTCCTACAATGAGCAGTTCTTC
>TRBV5-1|few|TRBD2|TRBJ2-3
CASTSGRASDTQYF
TGCGCCAGTACTAGCGGGAGGGCCTCAGATACGCAGTATTTT
>TRBV6-1|-|TRBD1|TRBJ1-5
CASSRDSLQPQHF
TGTGCCAGCAGTAGGGACAGTTTACAGCCCCAGCATTTT
>TRBV19|-|-|TRBJ2-3
CASSPGEDRTDTQYF
TGTGCCAGTAGTCCAGGGGAGGACCGCACAGATACGCAGTATTTT
>TRBV9|-|TRBD2|TRBJ2-1
CASSVGASGGYNEQFF
TGTGCCAGCAGCGTAGGGGCTAGCGGTGGATACAATGAGCAGTTCTTC
>TRBV9|many|-|TRBJ2-7
CASSVGYASSSEQYF
TGTGCCAGCAGCGTAGGATACGCGAGTTCTAGCGAGCAGTACTTC
>TRBV5-1|many|TRBD2|TRBJ2-2
CASSPEGSGRPNTGELFF
TGCGCCAGCAGCCCGGAAGGTAGCGGGAGACCCAACACCGGGGAGCTGTTTTTT
>TRBV6-2/TRBV6-3|many|TRBD2|TRBJ2-3
CASSLLATSGKYF
TGTGCCAGCAGTTTACTCGCGACTAGCGGGAAGTATTTT
>TRBV3-1|many|TRBD2|TRBJ2-5
CASSQDRGLGETQYF
TGTGCCAGCAGCCAAGATCGAGGACTAGGGGAGACCCAGTACTTC
>TRBV20-1|many|-|TRBJ1-1
CSAGPRNRDLNTEAFF
TGCAGTGCTGGACCTCGCAATCGGGATCTGAACACTGAAGCTTTCTTT
>TRBV29-1|-|-|TRBJ1-1
CSVAGGVNTEAFF
TGCAGCGTTGCTGGGGGTGTTAACACTGAAGCTTTCTTT
>TRBV27|many|TRBD2|TRBJ2-1
CASSFGLVLPQFF
TGTGCCAGCAGTTTCGGACTAGTCCTTCCTCAGTTCTTC
>TRBV5-1|few|-|TRBJ2-1
CASSLVTSSYNEQFF
TGCGCCAGCAGCTTGGTTACGAGCTCCTACAATGAGCAGTTCTTC
>TRBV9|-|-|TRBJ1-1
CASSVEGRGEAFF
TGTGCCAGCAGCGTAGAAGGCAGGGGTGAAGCTTTCTTT
>TRBV15|many|-|TRBJ1-5
CATSRESANSNQPQHF
TGTGCCACCAGCAGAGAGAGCGCTAATAGCAATCAGCCCCAGCATTTT
>TRBV7-2|many|-|TRBJ2-7
CASRQGPIYSYEQYF
TGTGCCAGCAGGCAAGGCCCCATTTATTCCTACGAGCAGTACTTC
>TRBV11-2|many|-|TRBJ2-7
CASSLEGGTYEQYF
TGTGCCAGCAGCTTAGAGGGGGGCACCTACGAGCAGTACTTC
>TRBV9|few|-|TRBJ2-6
CASGRGDGGQANVLTF
TGTGCCAGCGGTCGGGGGGATGGGGGCCAGGCCAACGTCCTGACTTTC
>TRBV5-1|many|TRBD1|TRBJ2-3
CASSSTGGPADTQYF
TGCGCCAGCAGCTCTACAGGGGGCCCAGCAGATACGCAGTATTTT
>TRBV6-5|-|TRBD1|TRBJ1-1
CASSYLGQGEAFF
TGTGCCAGCAGTTACTTGGGACAGGGGGAAGCTTTCTTT
>TRBV6-5|-|-|TRBJ1-1
CASSSPVEAFF
TGTGCCAGCAGTTCCCCCGTCGAAGCTTTCTTT
>TRBV27|many|-|TRBJ2-3
CASARLGGGTDTQYF
TGTGCCTCCGCCCGTTTGGGTGGAGGGACAGATACGCAGTATTTT
>TRBV12-3/TRBV12-4|many|-|TRBJ1-5
CATSSGWGQPQHF
TGTGCCACCAGTTCAGGGTGGGGGCAGCCCCAGCATTTT
>TRBV2|many|-|TRBJ1-3
CASSFQGSGNTIYF
TGTGCCAGCAGTTTCCAGGGGTCTGGAAACACCATATATTTT
>TRBV20-1|many|-|TRBJ2-5
CSASRQDLQETQYF
TGCAGTGCTAGTCGGCAGGACCTACAAGAGACCCAGTACTTC
>TRBV14|-|-|TRBJ2-5
CASSLRDFQETQYF
TGTGCCAGCAGCCTCCGGGACTTTCAAGAGACCCAGTACTTC
>TRBV11-2|many|-|TRBJ2-3
CASRSFELIEAGGMVTDTQYF
TGTGCCAGCAGGAGCTTTGAACTCATAGAGGCGGGCGGAATGGTGACAGATACGCAGTATTTT
>TRBV2|few|-|TRBJ2-7
CASSGTQGGLTHEQYF
TGTGCCAGCAGTGGCACCCAGGGGGGTTTGACGCACGAGCAGTACTTC
>TRBV11-3|many|-|TRBJ2-3
CASSSQARRFTDTQYF
TGTGCCAGCAGCTCCCAGGCGAGGAGGTTCACAGATACGCAGTATTTT
>TRBV6-2/TRBV6-3|few|TRBD2|TRBJ2-2
CASRPRGEVGELFF
TGTGCCAGCAGACCTCGGGGGGAAGTCGGGGAGCTGTTTTTT
>TRBV3-1|few|-|TRBJ2-7
CASSQDLNYEQYF
TGTGCCAGCAGCCAAGACCTAAACTACGAGCAGTACTTC
>TRBV11-3|many|TRBD2|TRBJ2-7
CASSLEGLAGFYEQYF
TGTGCCAGCAGCTTAGAAGGACTAGCGGGTTTTTACGAGCAGTACTTC
>TRBV6-2/TRBV6-3|many|-|TRBJ2-7
CASQLYEQYF
TGTGCCAGCCAGTTGTACGAGCAGTACTTC
>TRBV12-3/TRBV12-4|many|-|TRBJ2-7
CASSPGSDEQSF
TGTGCCAGCAGCCCAGGTTCGGACGAACAGAGCTTC
>TRBV5-1|few|-|TRBJ1-2
CASSLGTRGYTF
TGCGCCAGCAGCTTAGGGACGCGAGGCTACACCTTC
>TRBV25-1|few|-|TRBJ2-7
CASSEYGEQYF
TGTGCCAGCAGTGAATATGGAGAGCAGTACTTC
>TRBV10-3|few|-|TRBJ1-5
CAIRAGRGDNQPQHF
TGTGCCATCAGAGCAGGTCGAGGGGACAATCAGCCCCAGCATTTT
>TRBV24-1|many|-|TRBJ2-7
CATSDMGQPYEQYF
TGTGCCACCAGTGATATGGGGCAGCCCTACGAGCAGTACTTC
>TRBV10-2|many|-|TRBJ2-3
CASSELAGYSTDTQYF
TGCGCCAGCAGTGAGTTGGCGGGATATAGCACAGATACGCAGTATTTT
>TRBV7-9|many|-|TRBJ2-6
CASRSLSGANVLTF
TGTGCCAGCAGATCTCTCTCTGGGGCCAACGTCCTGACTTTC
>TRBV19|many|-|TRBJ1-5
CASSRVSNQPQHF
TGTGCCAGTAGTCGGGTGAGCAATCAGCCCCAGCATTTT
>TRBV27|many|-|TRBJ2-7
CASRQGTPGHRDEQYF
TGTGCCAGCAGGCAGGGGACCCCGGGACATAGGGACGAGCAGTACTTC
>TRBV6-5|many|-|TRBJ1-1
CASSYSTMLNTEAFF
TGTGCCAGCAGTTACTCGACGATGTTGAACACTGAAGCTTTCTTT
>TRBV11-3|many|TRBD2|TRBJ2-1
CASSPGTSGSDEQFF
TGTGCCAGCAGCCCCGGGACTAGCGGGAGCGATGAGCAGTTCTTC
>TRBV13|many|TRBD2|TRBJ2-1
CASSSDSGTKYNEQFF
TGTGCCAGCAGCTCAGATAGCGGGACTAAATACAATGAGCAGTTCTTC
>TRBV7-8|many|-|TRBJ2-2
CASSGGSGGNTGELFF
TGTGCCAGCAGCGGCGGAAGCGGAGGAAACACCGGGGAGCTGTTTTTT
>TRBV3-1|-|-|TRBJ1-1
CASSQRNTEAFF
TGTGCCAGCAGCCAAAGGAACACTGAAGCTTTCTTT
>TRBV24-1|few|-|TRBJ2-3
CATSDPDPLGDTQYF
TGTGCCACCAGTGACCCAGACCCGCTTGGGGATACGCAGTATTTT